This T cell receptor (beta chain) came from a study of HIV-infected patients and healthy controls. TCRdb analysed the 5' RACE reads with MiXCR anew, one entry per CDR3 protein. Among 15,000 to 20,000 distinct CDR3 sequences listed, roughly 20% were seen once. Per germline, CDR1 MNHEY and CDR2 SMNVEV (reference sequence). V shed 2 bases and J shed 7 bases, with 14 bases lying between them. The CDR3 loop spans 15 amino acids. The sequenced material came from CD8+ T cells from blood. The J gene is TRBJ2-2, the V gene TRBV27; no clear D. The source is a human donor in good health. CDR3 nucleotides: TGTGCCAGCAGTTTAGGTTGGGGTGGCGGCGGGGAGCTGTTTTTT. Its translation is CASSLGWGGGGELFF.